This is a list of T cell receptor beta chains from one sample in a study of CD8+ T cells in alopecia areata. Profiled with immunoSEQ multiplex PCR; TCRdb holds only in-frame clones, not every one. The sample has a few hundred thousand clones, 56% seen once. Sequencing was done on a sample of CD8+ T cells sorted from blood. These receptors all come from a human donor in good health. Both conserved end residues are part of each CDR3. Each record gives: CDR3 length, V gene, CDR3 protein.

>15|TRBV7-9
CASSPREGQRETQYF
>18|TRBV5-1
CASSFTGGVPHITDTQYF
>15|TRBV11-2
CASRVTGNDRDEQFF
>14|TRBV11-2
CASSLGLAGYEQYF
>11|TRBV30
CAWRVGYEQYF
>15|TRBV11-2
CASSLGRISTDTQYF
>15|TRBV6-6
CASRGAGQGQYEQYF
>14|TRBV7-9
CASSLGTELGEAFF
>14|TRBV11-2
CASSPLAGWETQYF
>13|TRBV30
CAWRQGANTEAFF
>14|TRBV23-1
CASSHGATTYEQYF
>15|TRBV27
CASSSTWDNSYGYTF